This TCR beta chain was sequenced during a study of breast tumors, draining lymph nodes, adjacent tissues. Notes on the study in general: Tumor and nontumor repertoires were significantly more similar in luminal-like than in basal-like breast cancer.

Samples came from axillary lymph nodes draining the breast cancer. Each CDR3 protein gets one entry after TCRdb re-called the multiplex PCR reads with MiXCR. The table has 120,000 to 150,000 distinct CDR3 sequences, 32% seen once. Ten or more counts support this clonotype. The antigen is undetermined. This TCR was recovered from a female donor with breast cancer. Some clones in this sample may be carry-over from other donors' samples. The sequenced material came from axillary lymph node tissue.

The CDR3 loop reads CASSQAPRQGGTGELFF. CDR3 nucleotide sequence: TGCGCCAGCAGCCAAGCCCCTCGGCAGGGGGGAACCGGGGAGCTGTTTTTT. The V gene is TRBV4-1, the J gene TRBJ2-2, with D possibly matching TRBD1 (7 bases). Germline V CDR1 and CDR2: MGHRA, YSYEKL. V was pared by 1 base and J by 5 bases, with 17 bases between. The CDR3 consists of 17 residues.